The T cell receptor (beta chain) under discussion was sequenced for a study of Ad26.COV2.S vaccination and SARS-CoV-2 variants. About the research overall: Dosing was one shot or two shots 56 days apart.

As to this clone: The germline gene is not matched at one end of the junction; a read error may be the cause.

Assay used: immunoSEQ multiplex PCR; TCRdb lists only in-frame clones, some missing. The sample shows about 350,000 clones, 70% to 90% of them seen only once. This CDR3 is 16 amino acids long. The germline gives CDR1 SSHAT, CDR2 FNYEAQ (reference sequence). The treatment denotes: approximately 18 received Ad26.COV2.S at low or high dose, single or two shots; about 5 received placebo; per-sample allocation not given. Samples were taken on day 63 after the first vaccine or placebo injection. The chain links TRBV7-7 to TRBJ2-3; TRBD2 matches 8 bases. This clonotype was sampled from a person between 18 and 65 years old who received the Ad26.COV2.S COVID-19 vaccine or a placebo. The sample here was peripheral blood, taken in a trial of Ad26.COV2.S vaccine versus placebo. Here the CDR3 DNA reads TGTGCTAGCAGCTTAGCCCCAGCGGGGGGCACAGATACGCAGTATTTT. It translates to CASSLAPAGGTDTQYF.